This entry concerns a single T cell receptor (beta chain). Its antigen is undetermined. After removal of 3 bases from V and 1 base from J, the junction contained 5 bases not matched to a gene. The CDR3 loop spans 18 amino acids. The germline V gene encodes CDR1 LNHNV and CDR2 YYDKDF (reference sequence). The data originate from a study of identical twins. A universal primer site arose from template switching, and cDNA bore unique molecular identifiers. In TCRdb, the 5' RACE reads were re-called with MiXCR into one record per CDR3 protein. The sample has about 530,000 distinct CDR3 sequences; over 12% are singletons. Notes on the study in general: Out-of-frame TCR alpha sharing observed in monozygotic twins exceeded model estimates. Alpha sequences out of frame and shared by twins had excess low generation probability. Abundant cord blood beta clonotypes carried fewer insertions; memory repertoires showed none.

Another study also made use of these data, one on yellow fever vaccine responses in identical twins.

The chain carries TRBV15 and TRBJ2-6, with 11 positions matching TRBD1. The TCR was taken from a woman aged 18-29 years in good health. Sequenced: CD4+ T cells sorted from blood. CDR3 in DNA: TGTGCCACCAGCAGGAAAGGACAGGGGGCTTCTGGGGCCAACGTCCTGACTTTC. Its protein is CATSRKGQGASGANVLTF.